This T cell receptor beta chain originates from a study of regulatory T cells in long-lasting Graves disease. The CDR3 consists of 12 residues. The V gene end was trimmed by 11 bases and the J gene end by 3 bases; junction bases not matched to a gene: 4. Germline CDR1 MNHEY, CDR2 SMNVEV (reference sequence). As for time point: newly diagnosed GD, antithyroid drugs for less than 3 months. RNA extracted from PBMCs served as the sequencing template. An endocrinology department in Xi'an, China, supplied the patients. Assembly of TCR beta libraries relied on iRepertoire HTBI primers together with Arm-PCR of CDR3 regions. Study processing details: Sample data revealed approximately 56 TRBV and more than 13 TRBJ segments. Each CDR3 protein is one row after TCRdb ran MiXCR on the multiplex PCR reads. None of the V and J calls come from the authors' own analysis; TCRdb made them. In the table there are 530,000 or so distinct CDR3 sequences, roughly 14% of which are singletons.

This clonotype occurred a few times. The same data also went into a second study, on T cells in Graves' hyperthyroidism and ophthalmopathy.

The chain employs TRBV27 and TRBJ1-3, with 7 bases lining up with TRBD1. This clonotype was sampled from a man aged 25-40 years with Graves disease. Sequenced here: peripheral blood mononuclear cells (PBMCs), sampled at new diagnosis, from a patient treated with antithyroid drugs. This CDR3 reads CASRDSGNTIYF. CDR3 DNA sequence: TGTGCCTCCCGGGACAGTGGAAACACCATATATTTT.